This T cell receptor beta chain was profiled in a study of OX40 agonist ivuxolimab in advanced cancers. Overall study findings and caveats: Those patients achieving a partial response at 0.1-3.0 mg/kg showed among the lowest clonal expansion.

Comment on this clone: The antigen remains undetermined.

The CDR3 is 13 amino acids. CDR1 is SGDLS, CDR2 YYNGEE, per germline. Trimming removed 4 bases from V and 4 bases from J, with 11 bases in between. The protocol was immunoSEQ multiplex PCR, while the TCRdb copy is restricted to in-frame clones and leaves out a portion. The data contain about 46,000 clones, more than 80% of them seen just once; the ten biggest clones take up about 11%. Patients were ruled out by autoimmune disease history or systemic immunosuppression. This clonotype was obtained from an adult with an advanced solid tumor such as melanoma, head and neck, liver or kidney cancer. V usage is TRBV9 and J usage is TRBJ1-1, with D possibly being TRBD1 (5 bases). Sequenced material: CD4+ or CD8+ T cells sorted from blood, taken in a trial of the OX40 agonist ivuxolimab. CDR3 in DNA: TGTGCCAGCAGCCTAGGAGGGGCCACTGAAGCTTTCTTT. This encodes CASSLGGATEAFF.